This T cell receptor (beta chain) came from a study of spatial heterogeneity in lung cancer. Study details: As counted in raw reads, each unique TCR and UMI combination appeared more than ten times on average.

Time point described: sample taken at primary tumor resection. Without sorting, whole RNA was sequenced from tumor, nontumor lung or frozen PBMC. TCRdb passed the 5' RACE reads through MiXCR, listing each CDR3 protein once. The sample lists roughly 20,000 distinct CDR3 sequences, approximately 4.5% occurring once. Worth noting for this clonotype: This could be a read error, since a much larger clone is one nucleotide away.

The TCR originated in a male donor with early-stage non-small cell lung cancer. The starting material was PBMCs, obtained at surgery.

This chain's CDR3 is CASRHTSGGSYEQNF. The CDR3 DNA reads as TGTGCCAGCAGACATACTAGCGGGGGCTCCTACGAGCAGAACTTC. J is TRBJ2-7 and V is TRBV28, with 11 bases that match TRBD2. CDR3 length: 15 residues. CDR1 is MDHEN, CDR2 SYDVKM, per germline.